These 16 T cell receptor beta chains were sequenced from one sample in a study of CD8 T cells in ankylosing spondylitis. Study results and limitations: In ankylosing spondylitis blood, a motif of about 8 highly homologous TCR beta variants appeared characteristic.

TCRdb fed the 5' RACE reads into MiXCR, producing one record per CDR3 protein. This repertoire shows hundreds of thousands of distinct CDR3 sequences, roughly 12% found once; its top ten account for 0.51%. The antigens of these receptors remain unknown. Sequencing input: blood, either unsorted or a sorted T cell fraction (not recorded which). The receptors shown here come from a male donor with ankylosing spondylitis.

The chain uses TRBV11-2 and TRBJ2-2, with 8 bases matching TRBD2. The CDR3 is 17 amino acids. With 0 bases clipped from V and 6 bases from J, the junction kept 9 bases outside the gene matches. In germline, CDR1 is SGHAT, CDR2 FQNNGV. The CDR3 here is CASSLEAWREVSGELFF. The CDR3 region has the DNA TGTGCCAGCAGCTTAGAGGCCTGGCGGGAGGTATCCGGGGAGCTGTTTTTT.

This clonotype was detected ten times or more. CDR3 nucleotides: TGTGCCAGCAGTTTAAGGGGGGGCGGCTATGGCTACACCTTC. This gives the protein CASSLRGGGYGYTF. This chain uses TRBV27 with TRBJ1-2; D may be TRBD1 (6 bases). Trimming shortened V by 2 bases and J by 4 bases, and 11 bases separated the two germline ends. This CDR3 spans 14 amino acids. Germline-derived CDR1 and CDR2 are MNHEY and SMNVEV (reference sequence).

The sample holds a few counts of this clonotype. This chain connects TRBV12-3 or TRBV12-4 to TRBJ2-7; 9 nucleotides agree with TRBD1. The V segment lost 5 bases and the J segment 3 bases; nucleotides outside the gene matches: 5. This CDR3 has 14 residues. Here the CDR3 DNA reads TGTGCCAGCAGTCGGGACAGGGTTCTCTACGAGCAGTACTTC. This encodes CASSRDRVLYEQYF.

The chain couples TRBV20-1 to TRBJ1-5, with D possibly TRBD1 on 6 matching bases. The length of the CDR3 is 13 residues. Germline CDR1 is DFQATT and CDR2 is SNEGSKA (reference sequence). V lost 3 bases, J lost 9 bases, and 15 bases lay in between. The CDR3 nucleotides read TGCAGTGCTAGGGGGGGCAGGGGAGGGCCCCAGCATTTT. Its protein is CSARGGRGGPQHF.

The chain links TRBV5-1 to TRBJ2-7; no definite D call. V lost 0 bases to trimming and J lost 2 bases, with 9 bases between them. Germline V gene sequence: CDR1 SGHRS, CDR2 YFSETQ. This CDR3 contains 14 residues. CDR3 bases: TGCGCCAGCAGCTTGGGGCAGGTTCCCTACGAGCAGTACTTC. The encoded protein is CASSLGQVPYEQYF. Full variable domain (rest looked up from reference TRBV5-1 and TRBJ2-7): KAGVTQTPRYLIKTRGQQVTLSCSPISGHRSVSWYQQTPGQGLQFLFEYFSETQRNKGNFPGRFSGRQFSNSRSEMNVSTLELGDSALYLCASSLGQVPYEQYFGPGTRLTVT.

There are many counts of this clonotype. The CDR3 here is CASSLERVIDEQFF. The CDR3 nucleotides are TGTGCCAGCAGCTTAGAGAGGGTTATCGATGAGCAGTTCTTC. The rearrangement uses TRBV7-8 and TRBJ2-1, with D maybe TRBD2 (5 bases). V was cut by 1 base and J by 8 bases, with 12 bases left in between. CDR3 length: 14 residues. From germline, CDR1 is SGHVS and CDR2 FQNEAQ.

This clonotype has only a few counts. The rearrangement uses TRBV20-1 and TRBJ2-5, with D possibly being TRBD1 or TRBD2 (5 bases each). Trimming took off 6 bases at V and 2 bases at J, with 7 bases between the two ends. This CDR3 region has 11 residues. CDR1 DFQATT and CDR2 SNEGSKA come from the germline V gene (reference sequence). CDR3 in DNA: TGCAGTGCCTGGGGGCAAGAGACCCAGTACTTC. It translates to CSAWGQETQYF.

In its sample, this clonotype was seen a few times. V gene TRBV20-1 combines with J gene TRBJ1-5; 10 nucleotides match TRBD1. CDR3 length: 17 amino acids. Germline CDR1 DFQATT, CDR2 SNEGSKA (reference sequence). The V gene end was trimmed by 4 bases and the J gene end by 4 bases; junction bases not matched to a gene: 13. In nucleotides, the CDR3 is TGCAGTGCTATGAAGATGACAGGGGGCCTCGGAAATCAGCCCCAGCATTTT. Protein: CSAMKMTGGLGNQPQHF.

The chain links TRBV27 to TRBJ2-6; D is unresolved. There are 13 residues in the CDR3. Germline V gene sequence: CDR1 MNHEY, CDR2 SMNVEV (reference sequence). V lost 7 bases to trimming and J lost 0 bases, with 4 bases between them. The DNA for the CDR3 is TGTGCCAGCAAGGTCTCTGGGGCCAACGTCCTGACTTTC. As protein: CASKVSGANVLTF.

The CDR3 DNA reads as TGTGCCAGCAGTTTAGCGGGAGGGCCCTCCGGAAACATTCAGTACTTC. This codes for CASSLAGGPSGNIQYF. This sequence joins TRBV12-3 or TRBV12-4 and TRBJ2-4; 7 bases map to TRBD2. The CDR3 extends over 16 amino acids. Germline trimming cut 0 bases from V and 6 bases from J; bases unmatched to any gene: 8.

In its sample, this clonotype was seen many times. The gene calls are TRBV15 and TRBJ1-2; D not certain. The V end was cut by 0 bases, the J end by 4 bases, with 15 bases between. CDR1 and CDR2 from the germline V gene are LNHNV and YYDKDF (reference sequence). This CDR3 has 16 amino acids. The CDR3 nucleotides read TGTGCCACCAGCAGAGATCGGTTTGGCAGTCCCTATGGCTACACCTTC. Translating gives CATSRDRFGSPYGYTF.

This clonotype turned up a few times. The V and J genes are TRBV20-1 and TRBJ1-2; D may be TRBD1 (6 bases). This CDR3 spans 12 amino acids. V was trimmed by 3 bases and J by 4 bases, leaving 9 bases between them. Per the germline V gene, CDR1 is DFQATT and CDR2 is SNEGSKA (reference sequence). The CDR3 bases are TGCAGTGCTAGGACGGACAGCTATGGCTACACCTTC. Translation gives CSARTDSYGYTF.

The CDR3 DNA reads as TGTGCCAGCTCACCTACCAAGGCCGTGGACACTGAAGCTTTCTTT. Its translation: CASSPTKAVDTEAFF. This chain uses TRBV18 with TRBJ1-1; D is unresolved. The germline gives CDR1 KGHSH, CDR2 LQKENI. This CDR3 contains 15 residues. V lost 3 bases and J 3 bases, leaving 14 bases between the germline ends.

This clonotype was recorded a few times. The CDR3 bases are TGTGCCAGCTCACGACAGGTGAACACCGGGGAGCTGTTTTTT. This gives the protein CASSRQVNTGELFF. The chain joins TRBV18 to TRBJ2-2, with a weak D call TRBD1 (6 bases). The CDR3 length is 14 residues. V lost 4 bases and J lost 1, with 7 bases in between. Germline V lookup: CDR1 KGHSH, CDR2 LQKENI.

This clonotype was counted only a few times. This chain's CDR3 is CSVQGRGGFEQYF. The DNA for the CDR3 is TGCAGTGTCCAGGGGCGGGGGGGCTTCGAGCAGTACTTC. The gene calls are TRBV20-1 and TRBJ2-7; TRBD2 aligns across 9 bases. The CDR3 runs 13 residues. The germline CDR1 and CDR2 sequences are DFQATT and SNEGSKA (reference sequence). The V gene end was trimmed by 7 bases and the J gene end by 6 bases; junction bases not matched to a gene: 10.

The chain carries TRBV5-1 and TRBJ2-5; the match to TRBD2 covers 8 bases. V lost 5 bases, J lost 3 bases, and 6 bases stayed unmatched. The germline V gene has CDR1 SGHRS and CDR2 YFSETQ. The CDR3 is 14 residues long. CDR3 bases: TGCGCCAGCAGGTCGGGACTAGTAAAAGAGACCCAGTACTTC. Its translation is CASRSGLVKETQYF.